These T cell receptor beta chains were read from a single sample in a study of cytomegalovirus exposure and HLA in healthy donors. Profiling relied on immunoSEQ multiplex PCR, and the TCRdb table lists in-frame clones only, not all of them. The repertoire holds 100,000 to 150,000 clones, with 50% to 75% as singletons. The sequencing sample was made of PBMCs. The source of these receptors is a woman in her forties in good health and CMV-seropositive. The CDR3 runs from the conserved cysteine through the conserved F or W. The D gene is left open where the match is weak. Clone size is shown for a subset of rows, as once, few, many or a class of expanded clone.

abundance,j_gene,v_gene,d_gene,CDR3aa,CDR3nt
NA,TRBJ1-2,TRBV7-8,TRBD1,CASSPTGGSYGYTF,TGTGCCAGCAGCCCCACAGGGGGGAGCTATGGCTACACCTTC
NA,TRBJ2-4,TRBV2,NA,CASTPGVQNIQYF,TGTGCCAGCACCCCGGGAGTACAAAACATTCAGTACTTC
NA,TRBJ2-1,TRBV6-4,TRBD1,CASSVMGQGGNEQFF,TGTGCCAGCAGTGTCATGGGACAGGGGGGCAATGAGCAGTTCTTC
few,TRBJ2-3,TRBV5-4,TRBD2,CASSFGTSGSTDTQYF,TGTGCCAGCAGCTTTGGGACTAGCGGGAGCACAGATACGCAGTATTTT
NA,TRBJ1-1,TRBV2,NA,CASNEGAGNTEAFF,TGTGCCAGCAACGAGGGAGCGGGTAACACTGAAGCTTTCTTT
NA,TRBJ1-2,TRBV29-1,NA,CSGQEGYGYTF,TGCAGCGGGCAGGAAGGCTATGGCTACACCTTC
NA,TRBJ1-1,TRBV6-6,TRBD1,CASSYRQGLNTEAFF,TGTGCCAGCAGCTACAGACAGGGGCTGAACACTGAAGCTTTCTTT
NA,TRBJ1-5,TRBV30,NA,CAWSPFWLNQPQHF,TGTGCCTGGAGCCCATTTTGGCTTAATCAGCCCCAGCATTTT
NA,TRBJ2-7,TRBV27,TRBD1,CASRRGTGGEVYEQYF,TGTGCCAGCAGGAGGGGGACAGGGGGCGAAGTGTACGAGCAGTACTTC
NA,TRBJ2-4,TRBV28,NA,CASSPQGLAKNIQYF,TGTGCCAGCAGCCCACAGGGCCTAGCCAAAAACATTCAGTACTTC
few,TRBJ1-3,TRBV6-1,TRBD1,CASSEAGQGSGNTIYF,TGTGCCAGCAGTGAAGCGGGACAGGGCAGTGGAAACACCATATATTTT
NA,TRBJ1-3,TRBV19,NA,CASYRSSGNTIYF,TGTGCCAGCTACAGATCCTCTGGAAACACCATATATTTT
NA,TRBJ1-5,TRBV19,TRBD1,CASSMGGGGAEGQPQHF,TGTGCCAGTAGTATGGGAGGAGGGGGCGCAGAAGGTCAGCCCCAGCATTTT
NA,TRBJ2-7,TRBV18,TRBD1,CASSPTGTGDYEQYF,TGTGCCAGCTCACCTACCGGGACAGGAGACTACGAGCAGTACTTC
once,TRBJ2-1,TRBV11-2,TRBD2,CASSFGLAGDEQFF,TGTGCCAGCAGCTTCGGACTAGCCGGGGATGAGCAGTTCTTC
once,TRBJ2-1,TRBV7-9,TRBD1,CASSLGAGTGNNEQFF,TGTGCCAGCAGCTTAGGAGCCGGGACAGGTAACAATGAGCAGTTCTTC
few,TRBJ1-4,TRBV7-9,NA,CASSLNPGLGTNEKLFF,TGTGCCAGCAGCTTAAATCCGGGTTTAGGAACTAATGAAAAACTGTTTTTT
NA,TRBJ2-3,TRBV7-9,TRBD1,CASSLGQSMDTQYF,TGTGCCAGCAGCCTGGGACAGTCAATGGATACGCAGTATTTT
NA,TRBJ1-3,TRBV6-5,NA,CASQGIGTIYF,TGTGCCAGCCAGGGAATTGGCACCATATATTTT
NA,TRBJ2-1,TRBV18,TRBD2,CASSPPGLAGGASIYNEQFF,TGTGCCAGCTCACCACCGGGACTAGCGGGGGGCGCTTCCATTTACAATGAGCAGTTCTTC
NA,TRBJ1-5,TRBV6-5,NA,CASAEDQPQHF,TGTGCCAGCGCCGAGGATCAGCCCCAGCATTTT
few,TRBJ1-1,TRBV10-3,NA,CAIRAQGENTEAFF,TGTGCCATCAGGGCACAGGGAGAGAACACTGAAGCTTTCTTT
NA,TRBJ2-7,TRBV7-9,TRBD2,CASSLGTSFEQYF,TGTGCCAGCAGCTTAGGGACTAGCTTCGAGCAGTACTTC
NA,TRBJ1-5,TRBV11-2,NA,CASSLEGRQRNQPQHF,TGTGCCAGCAGCTTAGAAGGTCGACAGCGCAATCAGCCCCAGCATTTT
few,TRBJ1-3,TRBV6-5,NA,CASSYSRQGGNTIYF,TGTGCCAGCAGTTACTCGCGGCAGGGGGGAAACACCATATATTTT
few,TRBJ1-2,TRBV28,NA,CASTPVGAGDYGYTF,TGTGCCAGCACTCCAGTCGGGGCAGGGGACTATGGCTACACCTTC
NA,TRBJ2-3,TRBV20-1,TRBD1,CSAFGTDKQYF,TGCAGTGCTTTCGGGACAGATAAGCAGTATTTT
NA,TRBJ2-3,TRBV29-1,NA,CSARLVSSDTQYF,TGCAGCGCCAGACTAGTCAGCTCAGATACGCAGTATTTT
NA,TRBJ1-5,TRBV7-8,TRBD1,CASRADRGSNQPQHF,TGTGCCAGCAGAGCTGACAGGGGGTCCAATCAGCCCCAGCATTTT
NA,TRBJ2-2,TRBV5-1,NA,CASTDRLNTGELFF,TGCGCCAGCACGGACAGACTGAACACCGGGGAGCTGTTTTTT
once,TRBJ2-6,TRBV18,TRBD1,CASSPDRVVISGANVLTF,TGTGCCAGCTCACCAGACAGGGTAGTAATCTCTGGGGCCAACGTCCTGACTTTC
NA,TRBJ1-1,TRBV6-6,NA,CARSYTGGNTEAFF,TGTGCCCGCAGTTATACGGGGGGGAACACTGAAGCTTTCTTT
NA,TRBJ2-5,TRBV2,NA,CASSVGTYQETQYF,TGTGCCAGCAGCGTGGGGACTTACCAAGAGACCCAGTACTTC
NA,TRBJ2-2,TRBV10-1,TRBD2,CASSSPGLAGAHTGELFF,TGCGCCAGCAGCTCACCCGGACTAGCGGGAGCCCACACCGGGGAGCTGTTTTTT
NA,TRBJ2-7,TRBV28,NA,CASSLGPGLGEQYF,TGTGCCAGCAGTCTCGGCCCAGGGCTGGGCGAGCAGTACTTC
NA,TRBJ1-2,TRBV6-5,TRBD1,CASSSAGQADYGYTF,TGTGCCAGCAGTTCAGCGGGACAGGCAGACTATGGCTACACCTTC
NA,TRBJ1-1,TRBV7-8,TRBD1,CASSPDRGGITVNTEAFF,TGTGCCAGCAGCCCCGACAGGGGAGGGATTACGGTGAACACTGAAGCTTTCTTT
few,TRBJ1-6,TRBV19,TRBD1,CASSGLPGQVVNSPLHF,TGTGCCAGTAGTGGTCTACCGGGACAGGTAGTTAATTCACCCCTCCACTTT
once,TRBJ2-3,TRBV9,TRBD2,CASSVGGTSGSTDTQYF,TGTGCCAGCAGCGTAGGAGGAACTAGCGGGAGTACAGATACGCAGTATTTT
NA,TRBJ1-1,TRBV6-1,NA,CASSDRVGNTEAFF,TGTGCCAGCAGTGACAGGGTCGGGAACACTGAAGCTTTCTTT
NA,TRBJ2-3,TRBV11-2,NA,CASSFDRLVDTQYF,TGTGCCAGCAGCTTTGACAGGTTGGTAGATACGCAGTATTTT
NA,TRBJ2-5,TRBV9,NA,CASSVGGTQETQYF,TGTGCCAGCAGCGTAGGAGGGACTCAAGAGACCCAGTACTTC